This TCR beta chain is from a study of blood T cell repertoires in COVID-19. For the study at large: Spain, Italy and the United States supplied samples that represented acute and convalescent COVID-19. In each case, the material was cDNA or gDNA derived from T cells, B-cell-depleted T cells, or PBMCs.

The length of the CDR3 is 13 residues. Germline V CDR1 and CDR2: LGHDT, YNNKEL (reference sequence). V dropped 6 bases and J dropped 2 bases, with 10 bases sitting between them. Profiling relied on immunoSEQ multiplex PCR, and the TCRdb table lists in-frame clones only, not all of them. The table has about 110,000 clones, 85% to 90% seen once. The chain is built from TRBV3-1 (or the pseudogene TRBV3-2) and TRBJ1-2; no clear D. The TCR sequence derives from a woman aged 80 or over with acute or convalescent COVID-19. The sample comprised peripheral blood. The DNA of the CDR3 is TGTGCCAGCAGTCCGGCGGGGAACTATGGCTACACCTTC. It is translated as CASSPAGNYGYTF.